Listed below are T cell receptor beta chains from one sample, sequenced in a study of PD-1 blockade in classical Hodgkin lymphoma. Sequencing was performed with immunoSEQ multiplex PCR; in TCRdb, only in-frame clones are kept and a portion is missing. The sample includes approximately 70,000 clones, roughly 91% of them seen just once. This material consisted of peripheral blood mononuclear cells (PBMCs), taken at baseline. These TCRs come from a human donor with classical Hodgkin lymphoma. Both conserved end residues are part of each CDR3. The D gene is left open where the match is weak. Size values are once, few and many counts, or a class for expanded clones, and some rows have none.

NA	TRBV19	NA	TRBJ1-1	TGTGCCAGTAGTATATCAGAACGAGATGGCAGGCTGAACACTGAAGCTTTCTTT	CASSISERDGRLNTEAFF
NA	TRBV5-1	TRBD2	TRBJ2-5	TGCGCCAGCAGCCCTAGCGGGGACCCCCAAGAGACCCAGTACTTC	CASSPSGDPQETQYF
few	TRBV6-5	NA	TRBJ2-5	TGTGCCAGCAGTCGACAGACGCCCGCAGAGACCCAGTACTTC	CASSRQTPAETQYF
NA	TRBV7-9	TRBD1	TRBJ2-7	TGTGCCAGCAGCCTGGGACAGATCAACGAGCAGTACTTC	CASSLGQINEQYF
NA	TRBV29-1	TRBD1	TRBJ2-4	TGCAGCGGCAAACAGGGGTCCAAAAACATTCAGTACTTC	CSGKQGSKNIQYF
NA	TRBV6-6	NA	TRBJ2-5	TGTGCCAGCACCCCGTTTGTGGGGGCACAAGAGACCCAGTACTTC	CASTPFVGAQETQYF
NA	TRBV28	NA	TRBJ2-1	TGTGCCAGCACCTGGCCGTGGGGGAACAATGAGCAGTTCTTC	CASTWPWGNNEQFF
NA	TRBV27	NA	TRBJ2-7	TGTGCCAGCAGCCTTGCTGGGCGCCTGCCCTACGAGCAGTACTTC	CASSLAGRLPYEQYF
NA	TRBV11-2	NA	TRBJ2-2	TGTGCCAGCAGCTTAGTGGCAGGGTACGAGCTGTTTTTT	CASSLVAGYELFF
few	TRBV15	NA	TRBJ2-7	TGTGCCACCAGCAGAGATCGGGGCCGCGAGCAGTACTTC	CATSRDRGREQYF
NA	TRBV5-8	NA	TRBJ2-7	TGTGCCAGTGACGGGCCCTCCCCCTATGGGGAGCAGTACTTC	CASDGPSPYGEQYF
NA	TRBV15	NA	TRBJ2-2	TGTGCCACCAGCAGAGTCGGTGAACCCTCCGGCGGGGAGCTGTTTTTT	CATSRVGEPSGGELFF
NA	TRBV5-8	TRBD1	TRBJ2-3	TGTGCCAGCCCAGCCCACAGGGGCGCCGACACTAGCACAGATACGCAGTATTTT	CASPAHRGADTSTDTQYF